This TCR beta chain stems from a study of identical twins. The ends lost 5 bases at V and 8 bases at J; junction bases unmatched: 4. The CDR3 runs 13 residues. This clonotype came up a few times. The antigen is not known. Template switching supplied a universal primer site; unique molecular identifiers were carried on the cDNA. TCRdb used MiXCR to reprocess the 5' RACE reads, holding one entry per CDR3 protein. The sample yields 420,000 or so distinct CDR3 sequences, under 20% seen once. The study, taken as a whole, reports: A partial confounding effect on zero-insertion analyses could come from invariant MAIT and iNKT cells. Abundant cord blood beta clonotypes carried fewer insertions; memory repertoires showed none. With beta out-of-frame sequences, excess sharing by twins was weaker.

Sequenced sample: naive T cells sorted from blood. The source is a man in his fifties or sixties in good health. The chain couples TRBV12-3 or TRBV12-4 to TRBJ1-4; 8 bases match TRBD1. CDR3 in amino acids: CASSRTGWEKLFF. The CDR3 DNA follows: TGTGCCAGCAGTAGGACAGGGTGGGAAAAACTGTTTTTT.